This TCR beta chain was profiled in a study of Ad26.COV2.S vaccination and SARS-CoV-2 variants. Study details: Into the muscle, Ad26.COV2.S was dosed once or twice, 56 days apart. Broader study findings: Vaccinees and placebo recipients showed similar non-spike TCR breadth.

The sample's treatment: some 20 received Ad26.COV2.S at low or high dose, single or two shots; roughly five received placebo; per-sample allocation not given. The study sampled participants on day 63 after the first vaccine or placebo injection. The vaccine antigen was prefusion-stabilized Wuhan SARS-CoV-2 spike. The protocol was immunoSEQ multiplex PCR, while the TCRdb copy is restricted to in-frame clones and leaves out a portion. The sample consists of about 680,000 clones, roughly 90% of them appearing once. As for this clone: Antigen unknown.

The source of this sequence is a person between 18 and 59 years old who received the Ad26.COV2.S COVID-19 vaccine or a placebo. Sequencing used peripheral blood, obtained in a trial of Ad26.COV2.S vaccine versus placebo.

CDR3 sequence: CASSPRWGTPNEQYF. CDR3 nucleotides: TGTGCCAGCTCACCACGATGGGGTACCCCTAACGAGCAGTACTTC. The V gene is TRBV18, the J gene TRBJ2-7; D is ambiguous. In germline, CDR1 is KGHSH, CDR2 LQKENI. The CDR3 spans 15 residues. V was pared by 1 base and J by 5 bases, with 15 bases between. Supplemented by reference TRBV18 and TRBJ2-7, the full variable domain reads NAGVMQNPRHLVRRRGQEARLRCSPMKGHSHVYWYRQLPEEGLKFMVYLQKENIIDESGMPKERFSAEFPKEGPSILRIQQVVRGDSAAYFCASSPRWGTPNEQYFGPGTRLTVT.